Reported below is one T cell receptor (beta chain). Its antigen is currently unknown. Library preparation (for TCRbeta) was performed with unique molecular identifiers. From the PCR reads, TCRdb called clonotypes with MiXCR, one entry per CDR3 protein. The sample contains around 300,000 distinct CDR3 sequences, approximately 23% of which appear only once. The data were obtained in a study of T-cell reconstitution after alpha-beta-depleted transplantation in children. Study-wide points: Reported findings indicate that, about two months after transplant, alpha-beta T cells came from several hundred expanded clones, which were derived from non-depleted graft cells.

CDR1 and CDR2 from the germline V gene are LNHDA and SQIVND (reference sequence). V was pared by 3 bases and J by 7 bases, with 13 bases between. The CDR3 has 14 amino acids. Sample: PBMCs, mostly from graft donor cells, taken 180 days after TCRalphabeta/CD19-depleted stem cell transplant. The chain joins TRBV19 to TRBJ1-5, with unresolved D. This TCR was sampled from a male patient between 10 and 17 years old who had a stem cell transplant for acute lymphoblastic leukemia, so the T cells may come from the graft donor. CDR3 in DNA: TGTGCCAGTAGTATCGGTTCAGCGGGCCAGCCCCAGCATTTT. Protein: CASSIGSAGQPQHF.